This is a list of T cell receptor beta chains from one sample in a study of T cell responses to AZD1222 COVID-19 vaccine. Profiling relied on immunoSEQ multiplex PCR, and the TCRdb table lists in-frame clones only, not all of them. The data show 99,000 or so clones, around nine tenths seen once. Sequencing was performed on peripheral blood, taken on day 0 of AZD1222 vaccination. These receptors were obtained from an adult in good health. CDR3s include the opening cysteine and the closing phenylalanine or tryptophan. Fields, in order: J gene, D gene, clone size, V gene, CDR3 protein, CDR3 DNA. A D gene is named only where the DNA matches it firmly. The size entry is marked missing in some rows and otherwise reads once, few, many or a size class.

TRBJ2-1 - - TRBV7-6 CASSGGGQSYNEQFF TGTGCCAGCAGCGGGGGGGGGCAGTCCTACAATGAGCAGTTCTTC
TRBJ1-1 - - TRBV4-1 CASSQVRGELSTEAFF TGCGCCAGCAGCCAAGTACGGGGTGAGCTTAGCACTGAAGCTTTCTTT
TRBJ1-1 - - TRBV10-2 CASSESLGNTEAFF TGCGCCAGCAGTGAGTCTTTGGGGAACACTGAAGCTTTCTTT
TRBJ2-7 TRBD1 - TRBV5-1 CASRDRGRWDEQYF TGCGCCAGCAGAGACAGGGGGCGCTGGGACGAGCAGTACTTC
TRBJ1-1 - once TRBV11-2 CASSYGPGQAFF TGTGCCAGCAGCTACGGGCCGGGGCAAGCTTTCTTT
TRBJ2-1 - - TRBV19 CASVQEGSYNEQFF TGTGCCAGTGTCCAGGAGGGCTCCTACAATGAGCAGTTCTTC
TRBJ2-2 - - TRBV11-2 CASSLDSRDANTGELFF TGTGCCAGCAGCTTAGACTCCAGGGACGCGAACACCGGGGAGCTGTTTTTT
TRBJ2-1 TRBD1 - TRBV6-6 CASSRDPGQGHLSQFF TGTGCCAGCAGTCGAGATCCGGGACAGGGACATCTATCGCAGTTCTTC
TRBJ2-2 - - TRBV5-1 CASSLFQGITGELFF TGCGCCAGCAGCTTATTTCAGGGAATCACCGGGGAGCTGTTTTTT
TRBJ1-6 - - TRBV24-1 CATSRPSWEEYNSPLHF TGTGCCACCAGTAGACCCTCTTGGGAGGAATATAATTCACCCCTCCACTTT
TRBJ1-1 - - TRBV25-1 CASSDGGSNTEAFF TGTGCCAGCAGTGATGGAGGGTCGAACACTGAAGCTTTCTTT
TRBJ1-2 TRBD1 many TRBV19 CASSIDHGTGGPLNYGYTF TGTGCCAGTAGTATAGATCACGGGACAGGGGGCCCTTTGAACTATGGCTACACCTTC
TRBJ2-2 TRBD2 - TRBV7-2 CASNRLVGGYTGELFF TGTGCCAGCAACCGACTAGTGGGGGGGTACACCGGGGAGCTGTTTTTT
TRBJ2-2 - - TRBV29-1 CSVGRENTGELFF TGCAGCGTTGGCAGGGAAAACACCGGGGAGCTGTTTTTT
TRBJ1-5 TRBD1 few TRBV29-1 CSASRDRDQPQHF TGCAGCGCCTCCCGGGACAGGGATCAGCCCCAGCATTTT
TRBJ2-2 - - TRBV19 CASNPRLGYTGELFF TGTGCCAGTAACCCCCGGTTGGGGTACACCGGGGAGCTGTTTTTT
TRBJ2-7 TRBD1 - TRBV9 CASSVETGIYEQYF TGTGCCAGCAGCGTAGAGACAGGGATCTACGAGCAGTACTTC
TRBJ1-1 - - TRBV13 CASSGAGQRNTEAFF TGTGCCAGCAGCGGGGCGGGACAAAGGAACACTGAAGCTTTCTTT
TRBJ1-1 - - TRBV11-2 CASSNIGQAFF TGTGCCAGCAGCAATATTGGGCAAGCTTTCTTT
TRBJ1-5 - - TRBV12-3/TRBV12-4 CASSLDVYQPQHF TGTGCCAGCAGTTTAGACGTTTATCAGCCCCAGCATTTT
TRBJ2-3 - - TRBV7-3 CASSLRGGTADTQYF TGTGCCAGCAGCTTAAGAGGAGGGACTGCGGATACGCAGTATTTT
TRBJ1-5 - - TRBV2 CASSEWEVGQPQHF TGTGCCAGCAGTGAATGGGAGGTCGGGCAGCCCCAGCATTTT
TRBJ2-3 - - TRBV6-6 CASSYSSRDTQYF TGTGCCAGCAGTTACTCGAGCAGAGATACGCAGTATTTT
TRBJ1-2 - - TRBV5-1 CASSPQAGATGYTF TGCGCCAGCAGCCCCCAGGCGGGGGCTACTGGCTACACCTTC
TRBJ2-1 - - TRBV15 CATSRGLGSNNEQFF TGTGCCACCAGCAGAGGTTTGGGTAGTAACAATGAGCAGTTCTTC
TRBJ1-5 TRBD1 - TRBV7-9 CASSSQGASEPQHF TGTGCCAGCAGCTCCCAGGGGGCTTCGGAGCCCCAGCATTTT
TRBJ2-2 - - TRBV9 CASSVFYGSGELFF TGTGCCAGCAGCGTCTTCTACGGGTCCGGGGAGCTGTTTTTT
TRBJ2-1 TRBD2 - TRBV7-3 CASSLIGRGGEQFF TGTGCCAGCAGCTTAATAGGGAGGGGAGGTGAGCAGTTCTTC
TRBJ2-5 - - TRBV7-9 CASGRDFEETQYF TGTGCCAGCGGCCGGGACTTTGAAGAGACCCAGTACTTC
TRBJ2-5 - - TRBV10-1 CASSRGEGETQYF TGCGCCAGCAGTAGGGGGGAAGGAGAGACCCAGTACTTC
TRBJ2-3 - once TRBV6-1 CASSEGLRDTQYF TGTGCCAGCAGTGAAGGGCTCCGGGATACGCAGTATTTT
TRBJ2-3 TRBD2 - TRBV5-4 CASSPGLAVSSTDTQYF TGTGCCAGCAGCCCCGGACTAGCCGTTTCTAGCACAGATACGCAGTATTTT
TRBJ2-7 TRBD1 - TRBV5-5 CASSLRQGAKVEQYF TGTGCCAGCAGCCTAAGACAGGGGGCGAAGGTCGAGCAGTACTTC
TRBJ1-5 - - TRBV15 CATSRSGQKNSNQPQHF TGTGCCACCAGCAGATCCGGACAGAAGAATAGCAATCAGCCCCAGCATTTT
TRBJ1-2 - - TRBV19 CANSTPGAPDYGYTF TGTGCCAATTCCACCCCCGGAGCCCCGGACTATGGCTACACCTTC
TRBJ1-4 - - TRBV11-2 CASRSAGPSNEKLFF TGTGCCAGCAGGTCCGCAGGCCCCTCTAATGAAAAACTGTTTTTT